The 2 T cell receptor beta chains reported below all come from one sample, sequenced in a study of T cells expressing NK-cell markers. TCRdb re-called the 5' RACE reads, yielding one record per CDR3 amino acid sequence without DNA. The repertoire table contains about 150,000 distinct CDR3 sequences. The sample taken for sequencing was blood T cells: a sorted CD56 or NKG2C T cell subset, CD4+ or CD8+ T cells, or bulk PBMC T cells (not recorded which). These receptors were obtained from a woman aged 45-60 years in good health.

The chain employs TRBV7-2 and TRBJ2-2. Germline V gene data show CDR1 as SGHTA and CDR2 as FQGNSA. The length of the CDR3 is 16 residues. The CDR3 spells CASSLVSSGSTGELFF.

The rearrangement uses TRBV7-9 and TRBJ2-1. The CDR3 has 15 amino acids. CDR1 and CDR2 (germline): SEHNR, FQNEAQ (reference sequence). CDR3 in amino acids: CASSWSEIKSNEQFF.